This T cell receptor beta chain emerged from a study of blood T cell repertoires in COVID-19. Study context: Specimens from acute and convalescent COVID-19 originated in the United States, Italy and Spain.

Under the authors' procedure: Reference gene primer amplification gave estimated nucleated cell counts. The table came from immunoSEQ multiplex PCR; TCRdb's copy has only in-frame clones and leaves some out. V, J and clone size are taken as reported in that table, and D and trimming were inferred from the DNA itself. This sample has about 120,000 clones, with about four fifths found just once. The CDR3 length is 12 residues. The germline V gene has CDR1 KGHDR and CDR2 SFDVKD. V dropped 12 bases and J dropped 4; count of bases not matched to a gene: 5. Sequencing was done on a sample of peripheral blood. The chain couples TRBV24-1 to TRBJ2-7; TRBD1 matches at 10 bases. This clonotype was obtained from a woman of 80 years or more with acute or convalescent COVID-19. The CDR3 DNA follows: TGTGCCCGGGACAGGGGAGGGTACGAGCAGTACTTC. This encodes CARDRGGYEQYF.